The 29 T cell receptor beta chains in this list originate from one sample, sequenced in a study of shared clonotypes between healthy human individuals. TCRdb's copy holds only in-frame clones and misses some; the assay was immunoSEQ multiplex PCR. The sample lists around 600,000 clones, around 97% seen once, with around 0.06% in the top ten. Sequencing was done on a sample of naive CD4+ T cells sorted from blood. The subset: CD45RA+ positively selected. These TCRs come from a woman aged 25-40 years in good health.

This chain uses TRBV25-1 with TRBJ1-2; 7 nucleotides match TRBD1. Germline V gives CDR1 MGHDK, CDR2 SYGVNS. This CDR3 contains 11 residues. V lost 9 bases, J lost 8 bases, and 6 bases stayed unmatched. CDR3 sequence (DNA): TGTGCCAGTGCAGGGGGGGAGGGCTACACCTTC. Translated, it gives CASAGGEGYTF.

This rearrangement joins TRBV11-2 to TRBJ2-6, with a weak D call TRBD2 (7 bases). The CDR3 has 19 amino acids. V was trimmed by 5 bases and J by 1 base, leaving 21 bases between them. The V gene's germline CDR1 is SGHAT and CDR2 FQNNGV. The CDR3 nucleotides are TGTGCCAGCAGCAGATATGGGGGGGCGTCGAAATCTGGGGCCAACGTCCTGACTTTC. It yields the protein CASSRYGGASKSGANVLTF.

This chain uses TRBV18 with TRBJ2-1; D is undetermined. Trimming left V 3 bases short and J 9 bases short, with 15 bases between. Germline V gene lookup returns CDR1 KGHSH and CDR2 LQKENI. This CDR3 has 14 residues. The CDR3 spells CASSPLESLAEQFF. CDR3 sequence (DNA): TGTGCCAGCTCACCCTTAGAGAGCCTTGCTGAGCAGTTCTTC. The variable domain in full, completed from reference TRBV18 and TRBJ2-1, reads NAGVMQNPRHLVRRRGQEARLRCSPMKGHSHVYWYRQLPEEGLKFMVYLQKENIIDESGMPKERFSAEFPKEGPSILRIQQVVRGDSAAYFCASSPLESLAEQFFGPGTRLTVL.

This clone was observed once. V and J are TRBV7-3 and TRBJ2-3, with D tentatively TRBD1 or TRBD2 (6 bases each). CDR1 and CDR2 from the germline V gene are SGHTA and FQGTGA. The CDR3 runs to 14 residues. V was cut by 5 bases and J by 1 base, with 10 bases left in between. Here the CDR3 reads CASSPGGRTDTQYF. The CDR3 nucleotides are TGTGCCAGCAGCCCCGGGGGCCGCACAGATACGCAGTATTTT.

The J gene is TRBJ2-7, the V gene TRBV11-2; TRBD1 matches at 8 bases. Germline V gene sequence: CDR1 SGHAT, CDR2 FQNNGV. This CDR3 is built from 15 residues. The trim removed 5 bases at V and 3 bases at J, leaving 9 bases unmatched. This CDR3 reads CASSKAAGGYYEQYF. Written as DNA, the CDR3 is TGTGCCAGCAGCAAGGCGGCAGGGGGCTACTACGAGCAGTACTTC.

This chain links TRBV27 with TRBJ1-1; D gene ambiguous. The CDR3 runs 13 residues. The V and J ends lost 2 bases and 3 bases respectively, with 7 bases between them. From germline, CDR1 is MNHEY and CDR2 SMNVEV (reference sequence). The DNA for the CDR3 is TGTGCCAGCAGTTTAAAGACCTACACTGAAGCTTTCTTT. Protein: CASSLKTYTEAFF.

The V call is TRBV6-6, the J call TRBJ1-2; tentative D call: TRBD1 (5 bases). The germline CDR1 and CDR2 sequences are MNHNY and SVGAGI (reference sequence). CDR3 length equals 15 residues. V lost 5 bases and J 1 base, leaving 14 bases between the germline ends. CDR3 in DNA: TGTGCCAGCAGTCCAATGGGGCGGAATAACTATGGCTACACCTTC. This codes for CASSPMGRNNYGYTF.

This sequence joins TRBV5-8 and TRBJ2-3, with 8 bases fitting TRBD1. The length of the CDR3 is 15 residues. V trimming: 2 bases; J trimming: 0 bases; junction bases outside the gene matches: 2. Germline V gene data show CDR1 as SGHTS and CDR2 as YDEGEE. The CDR3 DNA reads TGTGCCAGCAGCTTTCGGACAGGGAGCACAGATACGCAGTATTTT. Translation gives CASSFRTGSTDTQYF.

Concerning this clone: Its ends do not fully match the called genes, so a read error is possible. This chain links TRBV20-1 with TRBJ2-1; 12 bases line up with TRBD2. The CDR3 spans 10 residues. CDR1 is DFQATT, CDR2 SNEGSKA, per germline (reference sequence). The CDR3 bases are TGCAGTGCTGGACTAGCGGGACCAATCTTC. Amino acid sequence: CSAGLAGPIF.

The rearrangement uses TRBV28 and TRBJ2-4; D gene uncertain. With 3 bases removed from V and 0 bases from J, the gap between germline ends came to 12 bases. The CDR3 covers 16 residues. In germline, CDR1 is MDHEN, CDR2 SYDVKM. This CDR3 reads CASSFGRMRAKNIQYF. The DNA of the CDR3 is TGTGCCAGCAGTTTCGGGCGGATGAGAGCCAAAAACATTCAGTACTTC.

The chain joins TRBV7-9 to TRBJ2-7, with D possibly TRBD2 on 6 matching bases. Germline V lookup: CDR1 SEHNR, CDR2 FQNEAQ (reference sequence). Trimming shortened V by 4 bases and J by 7 bases, and 17 bases separated the two germline ends. This CDR3 is 14 amino acids long. The CDR3 loop reads CASSSEWRGGEQYF. The CDR3 DNA reads TGTGCCAGCAGCTCCGAGTGGCGGGGTGGTGAGCAGTACTTC.

The V gene is TRBV21-1, the J gene TRBJ2-1. TRBV21-1 is annotated as a pseudogene. This CDR3 comprises 17 residues. CDR3 nucleotide sequence: TGTGCCAGCAGCAACCTGGGACGGGGGCGGCGAGGGGGTGAGCAGTTCTTC. Its protein is CASSNLGRGRRGGEQFF.

The gene calls are TRBV6-5 and TRBJ2-2; possible D gene TRBD2, 6 bases. The CDR3 runs to 13 residues. V lost 7 bases and J lost 5, with 11 bases in between. Per germline, CDR1 MNHEY and CDR2 SVGAGI. The CDR3 DNA is TGTGCCAGCATTAGTAGCGGAACCGGGGAGCTGTTTTTT. This codes for CASISSGTGELFF.

The genes are TRBV5-1 and TRBJ2-4, with D perhaps matching TRBD1 (5 bases). The CDR3 consists of 15 residues. V lost 0 bases and J 0 bases, leaving 7 bases between the germline ends. Germline CDR1 SGHRS, CDR2 YFSETQ. Written as DNA, the CDR3 is TGCGCCAGCAGCTTGGGGGGCGGAGCCAAAAACATTCAGTACTTC. Its translation: CASSLGGGAKNIQYF.

This clone was counted a single time. The chain employs TRBV9 and TRBJ2-4, with unresolved D. The CDR3 totals 14 residues. V was clipped by 3 bases and J by 1 base, with 8 bases between them. Germline CDR1 is SGDLS and CDR2 is YYNGEE. The CDR3 DNA follows: TGTGCCAGCAGCGCCTCAGTGGCCAAAAACATTCAGTACTTC. This gives the protein CASSASVAKNIQYF.

This chain uses TRBV19 with TRBJ2-5; no definite D call. This CDR3 is built from 15 residues. The germline gives CDR1 LNHDA, CDR2 SQIVND (reference sequence). V gave up 8 bases and J gave up 1 base, with 17 bases separating them. This chain's CDR3 is CASRARGARQETQYF. The CDR3 DNA reads TGTGCCAGTCGAGCGAGAGGCGCGCGCCAAGAGACCCAGTACTTC.

V usage is TRBV6-1 and J usage is TRBJ2-7, with D perhaps matching TRBD2 (5 bases). Germline CDR1 and CDR2: MNHNS and SASEGT. This CDR3 is built from 13 residues. Trimming pared 4 bases from V and 0 bases from J, leaving 7 bases between. CDR3 in amino acids: CASSAGYSYEQYF. CDR3 nucleotide sequence: TGTGCCAGCAGTGCGGGGTACTCCTACGAGCAGTACTTC.

This clone was seen once. The genes are TRBV19 and TRBJ2-2, with D possibly called TRBD1 or TRBD2 (5 bases each). The ends were cut back, 6 bases at V and 6 bases at J, with 17 bases in the middle. The CDR3 runs to 15 residues. The V gene's germline CDR1 is LNHDA and CDR2 SQIVND (reference sequence). The CDR3: CASRKTGTRPGELFF. In DNA form, the CDR3 reads TGTGCCAGTAGAAAGACCGGGACCAGACCCGGGGAGCTGTTTTTT.

CDR3 nucleotide sequence: TGTGCCAGCAGTGAAGGCCCGACAGGGGTCTACGAGCAGTACTTC. This translates into CASSEGPTGVYEQYF. The chain carries TRBV6-1 and TRBJ2-7, with 8 bases fitting TRBD1. Germline CDR1 reads MNHNS; CDR2 reads SASEGT. With 1 base clipped from V and 3 bases from J, the junction kept 5 bases outside the gene matches. The CDR3 loop spans 15 amino acids.

The rearrangement uses TRBV6-4 and TRBJ1-1; D gene unclear. The V end lost 5 bases, the J end lost 8 bases, and 6 bases lay between the germline ends. Per the germline V gene, CDR1 is MRHNA and CDR2 is SNTAGT. The CDR3 runs to 10 residues. The CDR3 here is CASSPNEAFF. The CDR3 region has the DNA TGTGCCAGCAGTCCTAACGAAGCTTTCTTT.

The gene calls are TRBV7-2 and TRBJ2-7; D is perhaps TRBD1 (5 bases). In germline, CDR1 is SGHTA, CDR2 FQGNSA. There are 14 residues in the CDR3. The V gene lost 4 bases and the J gene lost 3 bases, with 13 bases spanning the gap. The chain's CDR3 is CASSWQGGGYEQYF. CDR3 DNA: TGTGCCAGCAGCTGGCAGGGTGGTGGCTACGAGCAGTACTTC.

The CDR3 coding sequence is TGTGCCAGCGGAGCGGGGAGCTACGAGCAGTACTTC. Translation: CASGAGSYEQYF. The chain links TRBV6-5 to TRBJ2-7; 7 positions match TRBD2. CDR1 MNHEY and CDR2 SVGAGI come from the germline V gene. The trim removed 8 bases at V and 3 bases at J, leaving 4 bases unmatched. CDR3 size: 12 residues.

The chain employs TRBV5-1 and TRBJ2-2; a weak D match, TRBD2 (6 bases). Trimming stripped 1 base from V and 1 base from J, with 11 bases between. The CDR3 has 16 amino acids. Germline V lookup: CDR1 SGHRS, CDR2 YFSETQ. Written as DNA, the CDR3 is TGCGCCAGCAGCTTGTACGGGGGAATGAACACCGGGGAGCTGTTTTTT. Its protein is CASSLYGGMNTGELFF.

The chain joins TRBV12-5 to TRBJ2-1; 7 positions match TRBD2. The CDR3 totals 13 residues. Germline V gene data show CDR1 as LGHNT and CDR2 as FRNRAP. Trimming removed 7 bases from V and 8 bases from J; junction bases left unmatched: 8. Here the CDR3 DNA reads TGTGCTAGTGCCCGCGGGAGTTCGGATGAGCAGTTCTTC. It is translated as CASARGSSDEQFF. Variable domain in full (rest from reference TRBV12-5 and TRBJ2-1): DARVTQTPRHKVTEMGQEVTMRCQPILGHNTVFWYRQTMMQGLELLAYFRNRAPLDDSGMPKDRFSAEMPDATLATLKIQPSEPRDSAVYFCASARGSSDEQFFGPGTRLTVL.

This clone has only one observation. This chain links TRBV23-1 with TRBJ1-3; D not certain. TRBV23-1 falls under the ORF class, with uncertain function. The CDR3 loop spans 15 amino acids. The V and J ends lost 0 bases and 4 bases respectively, with 10 bases between them. For the CDR3, the DNA is TGCGCCAGCAGTCAATCGGAACCGTTCGGAAACACCATATATTTT. Translation: CASSQSEPFGNTIYF.

The chain combines TRBV6-1 with TRBJ2-3; 7 nucleotides agree with TRBD1. The V gene end was trimmed by 6 bases and the J gene end by 3 bases; junction bases not matched to a gene: 6. CDR1 is MNHNS and CDR2 is SASEGT in the germline V gene. This CDR3 is 14 amino acids long. This chain's CDR3 is CASREQGRTDTQYF. The CDR3 region has the DNA TGTGCCAGCAGAGAACAGGGGCGGACAGATACGCAGTATTTT.

The V and J genes are TRBV6-1 and TRBJ1-2, with TRBD1 as a possible D gene (5 bases). The length of the CDR3 is 12 residues. Deletions cut 6 bases from V and 5 bases from J, with 10 bases between. Germline-derived CDR1 and CDR2 are MNHNS and SASEGT. CDR3: CASRGTAYGYTF. Here the CDR3 DNA reads TGTGCCAGCAGGGGGACGGCTTATGGCTACACCTTC.

CDR3: CASSLIWPSSSGNTIYF. The DNA of the CDR3 is TGTGCCAGCAGCTTAATCTGGCCCTCGAGCTCTGGAAACACCATATATTTT. J is TRBJ1-3 and V is TRBV11-2, with unresolved D. Germline CDR1 reads SGHAT; CDR2 reads FQNNGV. V lost 2 bases to trimming and J lost 0 bases, with 14 bases between them. The CDR3 sequence is 17 residues long.

The V gene is TRBV11-2, the J gene TRBJ2-7; 9 nucleotides align to TRBD1. The CDR3 sequence is 13 residues long. Trimming cost V 5 bases and J 6 bases; bases outside gene matches: 5. Germline CDR1 reads SGHAT; CDR2 reads FQNNGV. CDR3 sequence (DNA): TGTGCCAGCAGCCTAACAGGGGGCAGCGAGCAGTACTTC. This sequence encodes CASSLTGGSEQYF.